The 2 T cell receptor beta chains below come from one sample, sequenced in a study of T cells of healthy individuals. TCRdb re-called the 5' RACE reads through MiXCR, storing one row per CDR3 protein. The table includes around 79,000 distinct CDR3 sequences, about 4.8% detected once. The receptors come from a female donor in good health.

This clonotype was seen a few times. The rearrangement links TRBV7-9 to TRBJ1-1; TRBD1 agrees at 8 bases. Trimming at V came to 4 bases and at J to 5 bases, leaving 6 bases not matched to a gene. This CDR3 comprises 14 residues. The germline V gene encodes CDR1 SEHNR and CDR2 FQNEAQ (reference sequence). The CDR3 region is CASSSRTGRTEAFF. CDR3 DNA: TGTGCCAGCAGCTCAAGGACAGGGCGGACTGAAGCTTTCTTT. The whole variable domain, filled in from reference TRBV7-9 and TRBJ1-1, reads DTGVSQNPRHKITKRGQNVTFRCDPISEHNRLYWYRQTLGQGPEFLTYFQNEAQLEKSRLLSDRFSAERPKGSFSTLEIQRTEQGDSAMYLCASSSRTGRTEAFFGQGTRLTVV.

This clonotype has ten or more counts. V usage is TRBV6-5 and J usage is TRBJ2-2; the D is unclear. This CDR3 region has 13 residues. V was shortened by 2 bases and J by 7 bases, with 8 bases between the two germline ends. CDR1 is MNHEY, CDR2 SVGAGI, per germline. The CDR3 sequence: CASSYQEFGELFF. CDR3 DNA sequence: TGTGCCAGCAGTTACCAGGAGTTCGGGGAGCTGTTTTTT.